This T cell receptor (beta chain) was identified in a study of shared clonotypes between healthy human individuals. The study's findings and limits: Represented diversity, genetic and exposure-history alike, was limited by few donors.

As concerns this clone: As yet, its antigen is unknown.

Trimming stripped 6 bases from V and 0 bases from J, with 11 bases between. The CDR3 is made up of 15 amino acids. The V gene's germline CDR1 is MNHEY and CDR2 SVGAGI. The table came from immunoSEQ multiplex PCR; TCRdb's copy has only in-frame clones and leaves some out. This sample has roughly 700,000 clones, with 90% found just once. This TCR derives from a man between 18 and 29 years old in good health. Some clones in this sample may be carry-over from other donors' samples. The chain joins TRBV6-5 to TRBJ2-2; D not resolved. The sequencing sample was made of memory CD8+ T cells from PBMCs. Stated subset: CD45RO+ cells pooled with CCR7-negative TemRA cells. CDR3 loop: CASSPYGANTGELFF. The CDR3, as DNA: TGTGCCAGCAGCCCGTACGGCGCGAACACCGGGGAGCTGTTTTTT.